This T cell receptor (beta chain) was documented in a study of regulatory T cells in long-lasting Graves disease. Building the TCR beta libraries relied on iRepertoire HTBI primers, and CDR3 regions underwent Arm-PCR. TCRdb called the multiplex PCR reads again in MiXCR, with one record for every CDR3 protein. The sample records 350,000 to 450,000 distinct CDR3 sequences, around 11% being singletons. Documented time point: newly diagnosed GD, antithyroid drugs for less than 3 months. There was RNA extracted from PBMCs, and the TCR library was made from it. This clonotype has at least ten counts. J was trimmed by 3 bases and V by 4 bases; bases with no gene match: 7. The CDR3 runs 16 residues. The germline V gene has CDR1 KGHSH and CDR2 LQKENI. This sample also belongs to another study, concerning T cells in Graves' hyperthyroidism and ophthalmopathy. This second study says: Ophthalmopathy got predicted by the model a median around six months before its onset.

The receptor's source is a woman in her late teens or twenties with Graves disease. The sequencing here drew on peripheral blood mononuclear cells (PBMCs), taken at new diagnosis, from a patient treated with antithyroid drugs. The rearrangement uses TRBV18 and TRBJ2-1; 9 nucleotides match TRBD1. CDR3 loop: CASSRADRGDYNEQFF. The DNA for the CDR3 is TGTGCCAGCTCACGGGCCGACAGGGGGGACTACAATGAGCAGTTCTTC.